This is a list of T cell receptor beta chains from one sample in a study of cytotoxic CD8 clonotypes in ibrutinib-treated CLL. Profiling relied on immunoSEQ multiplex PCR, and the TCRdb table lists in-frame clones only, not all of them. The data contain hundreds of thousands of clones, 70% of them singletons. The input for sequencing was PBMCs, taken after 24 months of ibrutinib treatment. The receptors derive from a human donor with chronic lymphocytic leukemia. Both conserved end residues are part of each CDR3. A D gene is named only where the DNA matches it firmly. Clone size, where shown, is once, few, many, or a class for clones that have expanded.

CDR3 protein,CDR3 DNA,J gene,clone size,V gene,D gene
CSARVYTEAFF,TGCAGTGCTAGAGTATACACTGAAGCTTTCTTT,TRBJ1-1,few,TRBV20-1,.
CAICRDRGGETQYF,TGTGCCATCTGCCGGGACAGGGGGGGAGAGACCCAGTACTTC,TRBJ2-5,few,TRBV10-3,TRBD1
CAWNLGREETQYF,TGTGCCTGGAATTTAGGACGAGAAGAGACCCAGTACTTC,TRBJ2-5,.,TRBV30,.
CASSYSGVSYNEQFF,TGTGCCAGCAGTTACTCGGGAGTATCCTACAATGAGCAGTTCTTC,TRBJ2-1,.,TRBV6-5,.
CASSQDSGGELFF,TGCGCCAGCAGCCAAGATTCCGGCGGGGAGCTGTTTTTT,TRBJ2-2,once,TRBV4-1,.
CASSQDDWTSGSWETQYF,TGCGCCAGCAGCCAAGATGATTGGACTAGCGGGAGTTGGGAGACCCAGTACTTC,TRBJ2-5,.,TRBV4-3,TRBD2
CASSQDRGKMQPQHF,TGCGCCAGCAGCCAAGATCGAGGCAAAATGCAGCCCCAGCATTTT,TRBJ1-5,few,TRBV4-3,.
CAISEAFGDRVGDEQYF,TGTGCCATCAGTGAGGCCTTCGGGGACAGGGTCGGAGACGAGCAGTACTTC,TRBJ2-7,.,TRBV10-3,TRBD1
CAWSLDRVGQPQHF,TGTGCCTGGAGTTTGGACAGGGTGGGCCAGCCCCAGCATTTT,TRBJ1-5,.,TRBV30,TRBD1
CASSQDHPGHYTEAFF,TGTGCCAGCAGCCAAGATCATCCGGGCCATTACACTGAAGCTTTCTTT,TRBJ1-1,.,TRBV4-2,.
CASSPRTPYEQYF,TGTGCCAGCAGCCCCCGGACCCCCTACGAGCAGTACTTC,TRBJ2-7,.,TRBV7-8,.
CASSWLNTGELFF,TGTGCCAGCAGTTGGCTGAACACCGGGGAGCTGTTTTTT,TRBJ2-2,.,TRBV6-5,.
CSAPTDTQYF,TGCAGTGCTCCCACAGATACGCAGTATTTT,TRBJ2-3,.,TRBV20-1,.
CASTRDSNEKLFF,TGTGCCAGCACCAGGGATTCTAATGAAAAACTGTTTTTT,TRBJ1-4,.,TRBV2,.
CASSQYRQEFNEQFF,TGCGCCAGCAGCCAGTATAGACAGGAGTTTAATGAGCAGTTCTTC,TRBJ2-1,.,TRBV4-3,.
CASSPPGTDTQYF,TGTGCCAGCTCACCACCGGGCACAGATACGCAGTATTTT,TRBJ2-3,few,TRBV18,.
CASTAKWRRPIDTQYF,TGTGCCAGTACCGCCAAGTGGAGGCGGCCCATAGATACGCAGTATTTT,TRBJ2-3,.,TRBV19,.
CASSPGVLTDTQYF,TGTGCCAGCAGCCCCGGGGTACTCACAGATACGCAGTATTTT,TRBJ2-3,.,TRBV9,.
CASSLNYGRISGANVLTF,TGTGCCAGCAGCTTAAATTACGGCAGGATCTCTGGGGCCAACGTCCTGACTTTC,TRBJ2-6,.,TRBV7-2,.
CASSLIAGELTDTQYF,TGTGCCAGCAGCTTAATAGCGGGAGAACTCACAGATACGCAGTATTTT,TRBJ2-3,.,TRBV7-2,TRBD2
CASSPGLSGSDEQYF,TGCGCCAGCAGCCCTGGTCTAAGCGGGAGCGACGAGCAGTACTTC,TRBJ2-7,.,TRBV5-1,TRBD2
CASSTDRGYGYTF,TGTGCCAGTAGTACGGACAGGGGATATGGCTACACCTTC,TRBJ1-2,.,TRBV19,TRBD1
CASSFSLGLAGIYNEQFF,TGCGCCAGCAGCTTTTCTTTAGGCCTAGCGGGGATATACAATGAGCAGTTCTTC,TRBJ2-1,.,TRBV5-1,TRBD2
CASSLEGAVTEAFF,TGCGCCAGCAGCTTAGAGGGGGCGGTCACTGAAGCTTTCTTT,TRBJ1-1,.,TRBV5-1,TRBD1
CASSPLAGGPASYEQYF,TGTGCCAGCTCACCGCTAGCGGGAGGGCCGGCAAGCTACGAGCAGTACTTC,TRBJ2-7,.,TRBV18,TRBD2
CASSSGDFAYEQYF,TGTGCCAGCAGCTCGGGGGACTTCGCCTACGAGCAGTACTTC,TRBJ2-7,.,TRBV9,.
CASSLRGQPINEQFF,TGTGCCAGCAGCTTAAGGGGACAGCCGATAAATGAGCAGTTCTTC,TRBJ2-1,.,TRBV7-2,TRBD1
CASNSDRGAHEQYF,TGTGCCAGCAACTCGGACAGGGGTGCCCACGAGCAGTACTTC,TRBJ2-7,few,TRBV7-9,TRBD1
CASSPPGLALVNEQFF,TGTGCCAGCTCACCCCCGGGACTAGCGCTAGTGAATGAGCAGTTCTTC,TRBJ2-1,.,TRBV18,TRBD2
CASSPGTVNQPQHF,TGTGCCAGCAGTCCCGGGACAGTCAATCAGCCCCAGCATTTT,TRBJ1-5,few,TRBV27,TRBD1
CASSVADGGLNYGYTF,TGCGCCAGCAGCGTAGCCGACGGAGGTTTAAACTATGGCTACACCTTC,TRBJ1-2,.,TRBV5-1,.
CAISEGGKETQYF,TGTGCCATCAGTGAGGGGGGAAAAGAGACCCAGTACTTC,TRBJ2-5,.,TRBV10-3,.
CASSWTGTYNEQFF,TGTGCCAGCTCATGGACAGGGACCTACAATGAGCAGTTCTTC,TRBJ2-1,few,TRBV27,TRBD1
CASSLTGASYGYTF,TGCGCCAGCAGCTTGACAGGGGCGAGCTATGGCTACACCTTC,TRBJ1-2,few,TRBV5-1,TRBD1
CASSPMGGPTDTQYF,TGTGCCAGCAGCCCCATGGGGGGCCCCACAGATACGCAGTATTTT,TRBJ2-3,.,TRBV11-3,.
CASSLSGASTDTQYF,TGCGCCAGCAGCTTAAGCGGTGCTAGCACAGATACGCAGTATTTT,TRBJ2-3,.,TRBV4-1,.
CASNRHTEQYF,TGTGCCAGCAATAGACATACCGAGCAGTACTTC,TRBJ2-7,.,TRBV2,.
CASSQVAPFGGQSYEQYF,TGTGCCAGCAGCCAAGTGGCCCCCTTTGGGGGGCAGTCCTACGAGCAGTACTTC,TRBJ2-7,.,TRBV4-2,.
CASRPSVDRYYEQYF,TGTGCCAGCAGGCCGTCTGTCGACAGATACTACGAGCAGTACTTC,TRBJ2-7,.,TRBV28,.
CASSSGSGANVLTF,TGTGCCAGCAGCTCGGGCTCTGGGGCCAACGTCCTGACTTTC,TRBJ2-6,few,TRBV7-2,.
CASNRGPADTEAFF,TGTGCCAGCAACAGGGGTCCCGCGGACACTGAAGCTTTCTTT,TRBJ1-1,.,TRBV7-3,TRBD1
CASSLVHYNEQFF,TGTGCCAGCAGCTTAGTTCACTACAATGAGCAGTTCTTC,TRBJ2-1,.,TRBV7-8,.
CASSPHSSGANVLTF,TGTGCCAGCAGTCCCCACAGCTCTGGGGCCAACGTCCTGACTTTC,TRBJ2-6,few,TRBV6-1,.
CASSEGPYGPRGGELFF,TGTGCCAGCAGTGAAGGGCCCTACGGGCCCCGTGGCGGGGAGCTGTTTTTT,TRBJ2-2,.,TRBV2,.
CASSVAFGGQDGYTF,TGTGCCAGCAGCGTAGCTTTCGGGGGTCAGGATGGCTACACCTTC,TRBJ1-2,few,TRBV9,.
CASSYGLWGTGELFF,TGTGCCAGCAGTTACGGCCTTTGGGGTACCGGGGAGCTGTTTTTT,TRBJ2-2,.,TRBV6-5,.
CASQGGLDTGELFF,TGTGCCAGCCAAGGGGGACTAGACACCGGGGAGCTGTTTTTT,TRBJ2-2,.,TRBV2,TRBD2
CASSSDRGRRGYGYTF,TGTGCCAGCAGTTCGGACAGGGGCCGGCGCGGCTATGGCTACACCTTC,TRBJ1-2,few,TRBV28,TRBD1